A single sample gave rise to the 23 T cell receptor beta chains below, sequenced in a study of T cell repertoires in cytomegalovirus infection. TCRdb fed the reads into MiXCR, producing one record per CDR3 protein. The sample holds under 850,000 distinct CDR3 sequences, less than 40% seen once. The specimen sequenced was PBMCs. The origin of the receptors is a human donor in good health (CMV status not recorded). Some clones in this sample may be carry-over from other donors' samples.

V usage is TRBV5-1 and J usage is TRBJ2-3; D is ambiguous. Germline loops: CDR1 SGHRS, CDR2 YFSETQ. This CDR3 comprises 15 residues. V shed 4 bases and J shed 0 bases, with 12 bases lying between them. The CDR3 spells CASSGDLTSTDTQYF. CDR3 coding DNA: TGCGCCAGCAGCGGTGACTTAACTAGCACAGATACGCAGTATTTT. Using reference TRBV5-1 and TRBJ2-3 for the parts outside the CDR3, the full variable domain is KAGVTQTPRYLIKTRGQQVTLSCSPISGHRSVSWYQQTPGQGLQFLFEYFSETQRNKGNFPGRFSGRQFSNSRSEMNVSTLELGDSALYLCASSGDLTSTDTQYFGPGTRLTVL.

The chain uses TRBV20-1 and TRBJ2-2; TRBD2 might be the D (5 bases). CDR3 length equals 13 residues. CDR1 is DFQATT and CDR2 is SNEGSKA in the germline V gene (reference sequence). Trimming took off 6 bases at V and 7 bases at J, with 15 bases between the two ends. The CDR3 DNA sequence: TGCAGTGCCTCTACGGGGTTCATCGGGGAGCTGTTTTTT. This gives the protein CSASTGFIGELFF.

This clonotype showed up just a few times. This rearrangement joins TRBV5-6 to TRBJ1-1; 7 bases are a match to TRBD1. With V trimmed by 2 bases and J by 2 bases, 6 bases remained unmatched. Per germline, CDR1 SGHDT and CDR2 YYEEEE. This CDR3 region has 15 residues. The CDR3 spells CASSFHRGPNTEAFF. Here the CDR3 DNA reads TGTGCCAGCAGCTTCCACAGGGGCCCCAACACTGAAGCTTTCTTT.

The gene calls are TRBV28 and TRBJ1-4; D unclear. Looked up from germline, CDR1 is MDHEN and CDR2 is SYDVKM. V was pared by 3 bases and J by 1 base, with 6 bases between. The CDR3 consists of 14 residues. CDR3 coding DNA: TGTGCCAGCAGTTTGAAGCAAACTAATGAAAAACTGTTTTTT. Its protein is CASSLKQTNEKLFF.

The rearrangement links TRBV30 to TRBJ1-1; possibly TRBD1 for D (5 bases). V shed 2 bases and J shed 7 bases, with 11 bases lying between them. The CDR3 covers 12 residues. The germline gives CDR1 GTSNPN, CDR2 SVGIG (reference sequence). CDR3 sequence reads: CAWSQGGVEAFF. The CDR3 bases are TGTGCCTGGAGTCAGGGAGGAGTTGAAGCTTTCTTT.

CDR3 loop: CSATTGDRGDPDTQYF. The CDR3 DNA is TGCAGTGCAACAACCGGGGACAGGGGGGACCCAGATACGCAGTATTTT. The J gene is TRBJ2-3, the V gene TRBV20-1; 11 bases align to TRBD1. This CDR3 has 16 residues. The V segment lost 6 bases and the J segment 4 bases; nucleotides outside the gene matches: 12. Germline assignment: CDR1 DFQATT and CDR2 SNEGSKA (reference sequence).

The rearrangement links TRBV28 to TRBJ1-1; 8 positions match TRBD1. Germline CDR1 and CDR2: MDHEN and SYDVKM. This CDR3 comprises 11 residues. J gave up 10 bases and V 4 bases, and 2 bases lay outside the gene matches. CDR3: CASSWTGPAFF. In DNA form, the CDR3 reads TGTGCCAGCAGTTGGACAGGGCCAGCTTTCTTT.

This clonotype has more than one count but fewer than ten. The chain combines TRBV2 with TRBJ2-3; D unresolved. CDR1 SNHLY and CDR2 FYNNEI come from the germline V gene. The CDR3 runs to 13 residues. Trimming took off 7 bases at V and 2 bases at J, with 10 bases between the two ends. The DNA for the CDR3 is TGTGCCAGCAAGGGTTCAGCCACAGATACGCAGTATTTT. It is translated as CASKGSATDTQYF.

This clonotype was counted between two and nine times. The CDR3 loop reads CASSPSGTRSNEQFF. Written as DNA, the CDR3 is TGTGCCAGCAGCCCAAGTGGGACCCGAAGCAATGAGCAGTTCTTC. The rearrangement links TRBV7-2 to TRBJ2-1; the D gene could be TRBD1 or TRBD2 (5 bases each). The CDR3 runs to 15 residues. CDR1 and CDR2 (germline): SGHTA, FQGNSA. The V end was cut by 5 bases, the J end by 6 bases, with 17 bases between.

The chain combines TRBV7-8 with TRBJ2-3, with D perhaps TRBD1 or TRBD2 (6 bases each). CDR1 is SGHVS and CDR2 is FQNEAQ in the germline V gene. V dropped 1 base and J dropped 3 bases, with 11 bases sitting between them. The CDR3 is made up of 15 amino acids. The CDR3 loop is CASSLEPGATDTQYF. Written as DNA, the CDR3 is TGTGCCAGCAGCTTAGAACCGGGGGCAACAGATACGCAGTATTTT.

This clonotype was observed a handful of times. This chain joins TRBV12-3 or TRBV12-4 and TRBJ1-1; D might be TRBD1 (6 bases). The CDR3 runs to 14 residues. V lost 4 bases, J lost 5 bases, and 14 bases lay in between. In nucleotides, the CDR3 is TGTGCCAGCAGTTCGACGACAGGCTGGACTGAAGCTTTCTTT. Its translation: CASSSTTGWTEAFF.

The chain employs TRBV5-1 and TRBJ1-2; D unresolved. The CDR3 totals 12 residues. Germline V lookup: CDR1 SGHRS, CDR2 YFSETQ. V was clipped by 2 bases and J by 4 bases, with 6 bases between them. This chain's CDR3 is CASSFEGYGYTF. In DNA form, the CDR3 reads TGCGCCAGCAGCTTCGAGGGCTATGGCTACACCTTC. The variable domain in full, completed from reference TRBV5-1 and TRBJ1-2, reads KAGVTQTPRYLIKTRGQQVTLSCSPISGHRSVSWYQQTPGQGLQFLFEYFSETQRNKGNFPGRFSGRQFSNSRSEMNVSTLELGDSALYLCASSFEGYGYTFGSGTRLTVV.

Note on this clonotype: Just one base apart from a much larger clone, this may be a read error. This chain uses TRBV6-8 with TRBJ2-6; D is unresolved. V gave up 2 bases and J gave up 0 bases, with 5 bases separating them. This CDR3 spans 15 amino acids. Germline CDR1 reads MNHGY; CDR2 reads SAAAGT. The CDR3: CASSYARSGANVLTF. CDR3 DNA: TGTGCCAGCAGTTACGCGCGCTCTGGGGCCAACGTCCTGACTTTC.

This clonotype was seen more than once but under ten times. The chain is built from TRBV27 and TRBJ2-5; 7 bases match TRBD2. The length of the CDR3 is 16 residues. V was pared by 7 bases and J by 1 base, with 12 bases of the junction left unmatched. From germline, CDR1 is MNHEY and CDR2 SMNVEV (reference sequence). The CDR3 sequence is CASKAFWGGTQETQYF. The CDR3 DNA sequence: TGTGCCAGCAAGGCCTTCTGGGGGGGGACCCAAGAGACCCAGTACTTC.

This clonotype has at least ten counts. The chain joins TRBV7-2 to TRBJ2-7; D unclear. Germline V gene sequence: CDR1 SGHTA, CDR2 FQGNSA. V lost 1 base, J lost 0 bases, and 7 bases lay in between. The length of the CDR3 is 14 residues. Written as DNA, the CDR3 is TGTGCCAGCAGCTTAGTCCAGAGCTCCTACGAGCAGTACTTC. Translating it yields CASSLVQSSYEQYF.

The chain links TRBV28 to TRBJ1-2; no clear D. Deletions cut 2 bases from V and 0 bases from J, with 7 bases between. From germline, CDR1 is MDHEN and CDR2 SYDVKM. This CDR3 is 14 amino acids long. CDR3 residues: CASSLGMANYGYTF. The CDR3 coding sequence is TGTGCCAGCAGTTTAGGAATGGCTAACTATGGCTACACCTTC.

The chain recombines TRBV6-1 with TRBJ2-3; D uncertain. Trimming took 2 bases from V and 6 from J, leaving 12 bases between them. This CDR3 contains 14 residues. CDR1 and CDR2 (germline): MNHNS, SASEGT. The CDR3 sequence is CASSERPDLDTQYF. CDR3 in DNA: TGTGCCAGCAGTGAACGTCCGGATCTGGATACGCAGTATTTT.

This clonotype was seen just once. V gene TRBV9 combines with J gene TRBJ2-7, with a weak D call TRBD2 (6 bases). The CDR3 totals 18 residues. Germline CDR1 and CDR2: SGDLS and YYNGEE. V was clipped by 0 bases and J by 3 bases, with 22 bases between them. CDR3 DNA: TGTGCCAGCAGCGTAGATTTCAGAGGGGAGGCCCCCCTCTACGAGCAGTACTTC. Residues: CASSVDFRGEAPLYEQYF.

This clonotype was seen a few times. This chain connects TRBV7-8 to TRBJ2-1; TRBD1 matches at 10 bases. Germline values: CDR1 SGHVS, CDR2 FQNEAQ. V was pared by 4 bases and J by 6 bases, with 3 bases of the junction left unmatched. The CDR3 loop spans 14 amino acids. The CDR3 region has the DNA TGTGCCAGCAGCTGGACAGGGGGTATCAATGAGCAGTTCTTC. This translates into CASSWTGGINEQFF.

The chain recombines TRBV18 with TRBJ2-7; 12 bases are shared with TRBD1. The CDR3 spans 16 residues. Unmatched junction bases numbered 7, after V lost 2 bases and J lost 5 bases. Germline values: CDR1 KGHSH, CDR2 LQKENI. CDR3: CASSPGTGGPWDEQYF. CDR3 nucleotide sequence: TGTGCCAGCTCACCAGGGACAGGGGGCCCATGGGACGAGCAGTACTTC.

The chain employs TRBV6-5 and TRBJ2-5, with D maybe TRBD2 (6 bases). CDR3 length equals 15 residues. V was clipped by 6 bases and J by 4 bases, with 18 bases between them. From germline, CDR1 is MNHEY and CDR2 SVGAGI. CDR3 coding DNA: TGTGCCAGCAGCACTAATGCGGGGCGAGGAGAGACCCAGTACTTC. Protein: CASSTNAGRGETQYF.

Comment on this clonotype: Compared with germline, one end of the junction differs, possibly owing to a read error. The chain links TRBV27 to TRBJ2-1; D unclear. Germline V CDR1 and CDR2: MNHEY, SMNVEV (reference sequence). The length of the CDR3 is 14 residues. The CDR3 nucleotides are TGTGCCAGCAGTTTATCGCCTCTCTCCCGTGAGCAGGTCTTC. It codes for CASSLSPLSREQVF.

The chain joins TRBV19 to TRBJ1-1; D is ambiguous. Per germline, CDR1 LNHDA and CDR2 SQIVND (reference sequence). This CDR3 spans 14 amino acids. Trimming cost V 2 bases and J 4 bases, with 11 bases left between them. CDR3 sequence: CASSITLGSTEAFF. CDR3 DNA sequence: TGTGCCAGTAGTATAACACTTGGGAGCACTGAAGCTTTCTTT.